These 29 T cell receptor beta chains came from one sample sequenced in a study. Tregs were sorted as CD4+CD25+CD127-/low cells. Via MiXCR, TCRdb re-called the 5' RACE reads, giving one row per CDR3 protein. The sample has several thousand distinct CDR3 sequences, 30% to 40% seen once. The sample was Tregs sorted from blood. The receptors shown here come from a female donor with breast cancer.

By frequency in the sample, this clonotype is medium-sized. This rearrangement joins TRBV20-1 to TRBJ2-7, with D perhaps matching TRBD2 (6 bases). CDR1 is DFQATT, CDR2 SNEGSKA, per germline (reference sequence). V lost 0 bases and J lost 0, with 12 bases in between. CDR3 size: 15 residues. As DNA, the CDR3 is TGCAGTGCTAGAGATCGGGCGGGGAACTCCTACGAGCAGTACTTC. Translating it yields CSARDRAGNSYEQYF.

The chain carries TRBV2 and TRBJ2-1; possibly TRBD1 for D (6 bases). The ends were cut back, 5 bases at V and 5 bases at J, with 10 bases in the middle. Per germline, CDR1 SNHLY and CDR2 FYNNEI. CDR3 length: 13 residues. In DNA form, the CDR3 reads TGTGCCAGCAGTAGAGGGGGTAACAATGAGCAGTTCTTC. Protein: CASSRGGNNEQFF.

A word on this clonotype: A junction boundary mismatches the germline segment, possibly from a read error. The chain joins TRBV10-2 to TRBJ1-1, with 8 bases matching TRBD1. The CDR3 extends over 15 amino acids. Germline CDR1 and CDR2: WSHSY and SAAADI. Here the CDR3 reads CASSEYRQGNTETFF. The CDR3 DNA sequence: TGCGCCAGCAGTGAGTATAGACAGGGGAACACTGAAACTTTCTTT.

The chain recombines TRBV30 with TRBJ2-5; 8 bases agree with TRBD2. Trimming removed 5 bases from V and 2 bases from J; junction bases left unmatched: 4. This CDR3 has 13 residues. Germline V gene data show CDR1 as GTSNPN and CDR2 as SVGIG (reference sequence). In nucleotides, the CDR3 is TGTGCCTGGGGTCGGGGGGGACAAGAGACCCAGTACTTC. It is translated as CAWGRGGQETQYF. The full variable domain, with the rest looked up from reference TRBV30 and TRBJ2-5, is SQTIHQWPATLVQPVGSPLSLECTVEGTSNPNLYWYRQAAGRGLQLLFYSVGIGQISSEVPQNLSASRPQDRQFILSSKKLLLSDSGFYLCAWGRGGQETQYFGPGTRLLVL.

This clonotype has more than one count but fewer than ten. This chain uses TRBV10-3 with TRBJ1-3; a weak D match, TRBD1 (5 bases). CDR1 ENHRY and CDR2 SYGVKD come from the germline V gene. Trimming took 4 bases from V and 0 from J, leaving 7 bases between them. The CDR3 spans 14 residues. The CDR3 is CAISGTNSGNTIYF. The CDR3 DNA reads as TGTGCCATCAGTGGGACAAACTCTGGAAACACCATATATTTT.

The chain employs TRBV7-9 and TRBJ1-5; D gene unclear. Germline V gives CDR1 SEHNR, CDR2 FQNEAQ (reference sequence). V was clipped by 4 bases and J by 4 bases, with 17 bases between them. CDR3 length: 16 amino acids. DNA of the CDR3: TGTGCCAGCAGCTCACACGGGGAAGGGTCAAATCAGCCCCAGCATTTT. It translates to CASSSHGEGSNQPQHF.

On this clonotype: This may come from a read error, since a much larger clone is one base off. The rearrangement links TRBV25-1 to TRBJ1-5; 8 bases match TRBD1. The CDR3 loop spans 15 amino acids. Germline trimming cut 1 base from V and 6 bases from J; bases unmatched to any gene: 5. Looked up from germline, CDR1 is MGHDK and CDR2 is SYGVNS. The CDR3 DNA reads TGTGCCAGCAGTGAATCTGACAGGGGCAGTCAGCCCCAGCATTTT. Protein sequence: CASSESDRGSQPQHF. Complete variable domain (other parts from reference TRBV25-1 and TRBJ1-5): EADIYQTPRYLVIGTGKKITLECSQTMGHDKMYWYQQDPGMELHLIHYSYGVNSTEKGDLSSESTVSRIRTEHFPLTLESARPSHTSQYLCASSESDRGSQPQHFGDGTRLSIL.

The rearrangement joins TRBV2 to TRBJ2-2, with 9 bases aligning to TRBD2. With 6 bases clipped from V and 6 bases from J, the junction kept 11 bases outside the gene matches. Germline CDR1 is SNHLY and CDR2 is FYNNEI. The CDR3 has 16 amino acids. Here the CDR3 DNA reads TGTGCCAGCAGCCGAGCTAGCGGGATGGGGCCCGGGGAGCTGTTTTTT. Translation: CASSRASGMGPGELFF. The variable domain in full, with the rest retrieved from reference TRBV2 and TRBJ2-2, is EPEVTQTPSHQVTQMGQEVILRCVPISNHLYFYWYRQILGQKVEFLVSFYNNEISEKSEIFDDQFSVERPDGSNFTLKIRSTKLEDSAMYFCASSRASGMGPGELFFGEGSRLTVL.

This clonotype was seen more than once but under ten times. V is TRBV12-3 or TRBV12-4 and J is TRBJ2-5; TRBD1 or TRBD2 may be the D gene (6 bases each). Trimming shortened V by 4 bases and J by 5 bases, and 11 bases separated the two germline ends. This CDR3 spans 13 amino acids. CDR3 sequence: CASSWGATETQYF. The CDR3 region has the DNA TGTGCCAGCAGTTGGGGGGCTACGGAGACCCAGTACTTC.

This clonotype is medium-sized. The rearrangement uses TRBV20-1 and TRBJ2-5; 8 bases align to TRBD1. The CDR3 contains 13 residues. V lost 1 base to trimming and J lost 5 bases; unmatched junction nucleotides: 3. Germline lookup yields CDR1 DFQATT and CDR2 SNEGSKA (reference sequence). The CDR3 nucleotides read TGCAGTGCTAGAGGGACAGGGAGGGAGACCCAGTACTTC. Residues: CSARGTGRETQYF.

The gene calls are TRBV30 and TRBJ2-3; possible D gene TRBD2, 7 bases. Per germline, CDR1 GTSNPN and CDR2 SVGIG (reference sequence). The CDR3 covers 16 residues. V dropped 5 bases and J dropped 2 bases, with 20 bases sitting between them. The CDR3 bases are TGTGCCTGGCAGGGGTTCCTGGGGGGGCTCACAGATACGCAGTATTTT. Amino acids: CAWQGFLGGLTDTQYF. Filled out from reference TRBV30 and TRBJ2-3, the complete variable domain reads SQTIHQWPATLVQPVGSPLSLECTVEGTSNPNLYWYRQAAGRGLQLLFYSVGIGQISSEVPQNLSASRPQDRQFILSSKKLLLSDSGFYLCAWQGFLGGLTDTQYFGPGTRLTVL.

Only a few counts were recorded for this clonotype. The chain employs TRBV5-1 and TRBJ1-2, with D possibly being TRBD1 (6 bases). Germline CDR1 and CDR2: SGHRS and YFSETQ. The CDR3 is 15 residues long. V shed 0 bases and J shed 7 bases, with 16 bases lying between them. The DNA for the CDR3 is TGCGCCAGCAGCTTGGAGTCTCAGGGGAGGTCTGGCTACACCTTC. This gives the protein CASSLESQGRSGYTF. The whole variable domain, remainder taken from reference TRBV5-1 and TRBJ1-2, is KAGVTQTPRYLIKTRGQQVTLSCSPISGHRSVSWYQQTPGQGLQFLFEYFSETQRNKGNFPGRFSGRQFSNSRSEMNVSTLELGDSALYLCASSLESQGRSGYTFGSGTRLTVV.

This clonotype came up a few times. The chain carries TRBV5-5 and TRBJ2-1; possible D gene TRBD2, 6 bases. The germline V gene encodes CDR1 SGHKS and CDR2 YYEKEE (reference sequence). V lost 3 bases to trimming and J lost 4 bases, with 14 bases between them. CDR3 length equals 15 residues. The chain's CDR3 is CASSYGGGGYNEQFF. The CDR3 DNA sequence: TGTGCCAGCAGCTACGGTGGTGGGGGGTACAATGAGCAGTTCTTC. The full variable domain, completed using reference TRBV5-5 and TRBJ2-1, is DAGVTQSPTHLIKTRGQQVTLRCSPISGHKSVSWYQQVLGQGPQFIFQYYEKEERGRGNFPDRFSARQFPNYSSELNVNALLLGDSALYLCASSYGGGGYNEQFFGPGTRLTVL.

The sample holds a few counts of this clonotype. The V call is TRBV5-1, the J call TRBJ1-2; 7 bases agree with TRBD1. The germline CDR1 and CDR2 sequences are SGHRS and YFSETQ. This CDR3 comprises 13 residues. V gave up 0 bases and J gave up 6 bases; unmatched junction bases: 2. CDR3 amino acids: CASSLGGTDGYTF. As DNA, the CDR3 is TGCGCCAGCAGCTTGGGCGGGACAGATGGCTACACCTTC. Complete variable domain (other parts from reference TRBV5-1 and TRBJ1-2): KAGVTQTPRYLIKTRGQQVTLSCSPISGHRSVSWYQQTPGQGLQFLFEYFSETQRNKGNFPGRFSGRQFSNSRSEMNVSTLELGDSALYLCASSLGGTDGYTFGSGTRLTVV.

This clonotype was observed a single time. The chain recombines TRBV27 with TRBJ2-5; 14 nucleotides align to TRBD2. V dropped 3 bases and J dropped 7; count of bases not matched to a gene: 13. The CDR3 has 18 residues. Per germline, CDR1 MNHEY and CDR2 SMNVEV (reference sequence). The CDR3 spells CASSFTGLAGVQTGTQYF. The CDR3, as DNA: TGTGCCAGCAGTTTCACGGGACTAGCGGGAGTCCAGACAGGGACCCAGTACTTC.

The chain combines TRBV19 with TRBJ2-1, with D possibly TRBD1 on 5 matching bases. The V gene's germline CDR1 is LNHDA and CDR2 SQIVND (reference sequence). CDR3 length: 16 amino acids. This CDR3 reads CVSSKAGLGAKNIQFF. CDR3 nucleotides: TGTGTTAGTAGTAAGGCAGGGTTAGGAGCCAAAAACATTCAGTTCTTC.

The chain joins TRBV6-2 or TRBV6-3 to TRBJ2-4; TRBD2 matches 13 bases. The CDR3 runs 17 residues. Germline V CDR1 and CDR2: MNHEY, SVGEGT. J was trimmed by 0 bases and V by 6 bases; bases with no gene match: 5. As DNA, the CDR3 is TGTGCCAGCAGGGTAGGACTAGCGGGAGCAGCCAAAAACATTCAGTACTTC. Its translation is CASRVGLAGAAKNIQYF.

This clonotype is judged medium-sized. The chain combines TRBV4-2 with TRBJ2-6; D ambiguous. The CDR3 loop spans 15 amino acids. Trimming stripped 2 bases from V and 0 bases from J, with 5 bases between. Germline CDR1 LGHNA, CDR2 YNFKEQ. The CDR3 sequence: CASSQKDSGANVLTF. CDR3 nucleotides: TGTGCCAGCAGCCAAAAGGACTCTGGGGCCAACGTCCTGACTTTC.

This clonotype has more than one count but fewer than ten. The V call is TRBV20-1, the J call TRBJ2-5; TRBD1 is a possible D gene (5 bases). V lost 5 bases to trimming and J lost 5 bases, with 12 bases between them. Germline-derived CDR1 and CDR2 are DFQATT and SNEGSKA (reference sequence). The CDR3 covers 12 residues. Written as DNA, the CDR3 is TGCAGTGCTCCAGGGCTTTTGGAGACCCAGTACTTC. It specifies CSAPGLLETQYF.

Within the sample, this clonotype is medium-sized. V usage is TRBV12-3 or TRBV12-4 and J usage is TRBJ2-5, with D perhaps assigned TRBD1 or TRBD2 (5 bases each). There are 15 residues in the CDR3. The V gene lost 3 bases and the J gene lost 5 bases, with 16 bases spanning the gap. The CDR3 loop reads CASSLGRGGWETQYF. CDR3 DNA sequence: TGTGCCAGCAGTTTGGGCCGTGGGGGTTGGGAGACCCAGTACTTC.

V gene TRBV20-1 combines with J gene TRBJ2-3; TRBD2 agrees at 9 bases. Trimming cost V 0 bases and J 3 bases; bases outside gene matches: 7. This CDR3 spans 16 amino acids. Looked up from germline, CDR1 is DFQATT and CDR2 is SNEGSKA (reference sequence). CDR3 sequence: CSARDVAGVETDTQYF. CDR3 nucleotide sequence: TGCAGTGCTAGAGACGTAGCGGGAGTTGAGACAGATACGCAGTATTTT.

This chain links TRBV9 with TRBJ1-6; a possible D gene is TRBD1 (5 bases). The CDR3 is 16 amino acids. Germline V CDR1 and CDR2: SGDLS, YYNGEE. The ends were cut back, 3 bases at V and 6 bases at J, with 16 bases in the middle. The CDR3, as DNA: TGTGCCAGCAGCGCCCGGGCGCAGGGCAGTAATTCACCCCTCCACTTT. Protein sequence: CASSARAQGSNSPLHF.

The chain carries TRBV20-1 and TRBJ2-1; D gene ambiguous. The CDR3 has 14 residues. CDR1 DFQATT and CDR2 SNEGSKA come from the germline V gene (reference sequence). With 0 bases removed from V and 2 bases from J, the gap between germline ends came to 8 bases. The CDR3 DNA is TGCAGTGCTAGAGATTTCCGAGCCTACAATGAGCAGTTCTTC. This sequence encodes CSARDFRAYNEQFF.

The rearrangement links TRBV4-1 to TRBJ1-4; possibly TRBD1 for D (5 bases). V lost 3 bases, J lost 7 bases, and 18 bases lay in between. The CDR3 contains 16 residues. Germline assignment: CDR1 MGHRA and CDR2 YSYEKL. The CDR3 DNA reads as TGCGCCAGCAGCCAGGGGCCGGCGAACGGGGCTGAAAAACTGTTTTTT. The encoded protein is CASSQGPANGAEKLFF.

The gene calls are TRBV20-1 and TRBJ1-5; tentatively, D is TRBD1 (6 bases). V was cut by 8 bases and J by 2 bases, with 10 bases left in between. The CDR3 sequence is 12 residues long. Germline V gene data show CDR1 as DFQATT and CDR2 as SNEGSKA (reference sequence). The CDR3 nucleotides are TGCAGTTGTTCAGGGGGCAATCAGCCCCAGCATTTT. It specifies CSCSGGNQPQHF.

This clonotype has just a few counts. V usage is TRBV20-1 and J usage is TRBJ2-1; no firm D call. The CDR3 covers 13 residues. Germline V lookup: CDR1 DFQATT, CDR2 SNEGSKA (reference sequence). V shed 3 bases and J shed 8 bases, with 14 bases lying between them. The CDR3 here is CSASPLEWHEQFF. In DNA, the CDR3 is TGCAGTGCTAGTCCCCTTGAGTGGCATGAGCAGTTCTTC.

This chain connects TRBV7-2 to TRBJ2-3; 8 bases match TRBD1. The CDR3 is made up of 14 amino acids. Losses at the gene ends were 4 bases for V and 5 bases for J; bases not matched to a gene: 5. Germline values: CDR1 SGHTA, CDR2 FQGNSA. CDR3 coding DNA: TGTGCCAGCAGCTCCACAGGGGGAATAGATACGCAGTATTTT. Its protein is CASSSTGGIDTQYF. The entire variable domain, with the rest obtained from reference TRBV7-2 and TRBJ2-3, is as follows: GAGVSQSPSNKVTEKGKDVELRCDPISGHTALYWYRQSLGQGLEFLIYFQGNSAPDKSGLPSDRFSAERTGGSVSTLTIQRTQQEDSAVYLCASSSTGGIDTQYFGPGTRLTVL.

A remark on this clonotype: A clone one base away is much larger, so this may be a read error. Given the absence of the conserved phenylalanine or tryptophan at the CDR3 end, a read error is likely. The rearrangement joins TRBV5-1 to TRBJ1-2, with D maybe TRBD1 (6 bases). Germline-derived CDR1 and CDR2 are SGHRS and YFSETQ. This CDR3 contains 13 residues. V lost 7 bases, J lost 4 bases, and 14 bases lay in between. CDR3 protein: CASAGQFGYGYTL. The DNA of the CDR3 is TGCGCCAGCGCCGGACAGTTCGGCTATGGCTACACCCTC.

In nucleotides, the CDR3 is TGTGCCAGCTCACGCGGACTACACGGGGAGCTGTTTTTT. This translates into CASSRGLHGELFF. This rearrangement joins TRBV18 to TRBJ2-2, with D perhaps matching TRBD2 (6 bases). Germline CDR1 KGHSH, CDR2 LQKENI. The CDR3 runs to 13 residues. V shed 4 bases and J shed 7 bases, with 10 bases lying between them. The entire variable domain, with the rest obtained from reference TRBV18 and TRBJ2-2, is as follows: NAGVMQNPRHLVRRRGQEARLRCSPMKGHSHVYWYRQLPEEGLKFMVYLQKENIIDESGMPKERFSAEFPKEGPSILRIQQVVRGDSAAYFCASSRGLHGELFFGEGSRLTVL.